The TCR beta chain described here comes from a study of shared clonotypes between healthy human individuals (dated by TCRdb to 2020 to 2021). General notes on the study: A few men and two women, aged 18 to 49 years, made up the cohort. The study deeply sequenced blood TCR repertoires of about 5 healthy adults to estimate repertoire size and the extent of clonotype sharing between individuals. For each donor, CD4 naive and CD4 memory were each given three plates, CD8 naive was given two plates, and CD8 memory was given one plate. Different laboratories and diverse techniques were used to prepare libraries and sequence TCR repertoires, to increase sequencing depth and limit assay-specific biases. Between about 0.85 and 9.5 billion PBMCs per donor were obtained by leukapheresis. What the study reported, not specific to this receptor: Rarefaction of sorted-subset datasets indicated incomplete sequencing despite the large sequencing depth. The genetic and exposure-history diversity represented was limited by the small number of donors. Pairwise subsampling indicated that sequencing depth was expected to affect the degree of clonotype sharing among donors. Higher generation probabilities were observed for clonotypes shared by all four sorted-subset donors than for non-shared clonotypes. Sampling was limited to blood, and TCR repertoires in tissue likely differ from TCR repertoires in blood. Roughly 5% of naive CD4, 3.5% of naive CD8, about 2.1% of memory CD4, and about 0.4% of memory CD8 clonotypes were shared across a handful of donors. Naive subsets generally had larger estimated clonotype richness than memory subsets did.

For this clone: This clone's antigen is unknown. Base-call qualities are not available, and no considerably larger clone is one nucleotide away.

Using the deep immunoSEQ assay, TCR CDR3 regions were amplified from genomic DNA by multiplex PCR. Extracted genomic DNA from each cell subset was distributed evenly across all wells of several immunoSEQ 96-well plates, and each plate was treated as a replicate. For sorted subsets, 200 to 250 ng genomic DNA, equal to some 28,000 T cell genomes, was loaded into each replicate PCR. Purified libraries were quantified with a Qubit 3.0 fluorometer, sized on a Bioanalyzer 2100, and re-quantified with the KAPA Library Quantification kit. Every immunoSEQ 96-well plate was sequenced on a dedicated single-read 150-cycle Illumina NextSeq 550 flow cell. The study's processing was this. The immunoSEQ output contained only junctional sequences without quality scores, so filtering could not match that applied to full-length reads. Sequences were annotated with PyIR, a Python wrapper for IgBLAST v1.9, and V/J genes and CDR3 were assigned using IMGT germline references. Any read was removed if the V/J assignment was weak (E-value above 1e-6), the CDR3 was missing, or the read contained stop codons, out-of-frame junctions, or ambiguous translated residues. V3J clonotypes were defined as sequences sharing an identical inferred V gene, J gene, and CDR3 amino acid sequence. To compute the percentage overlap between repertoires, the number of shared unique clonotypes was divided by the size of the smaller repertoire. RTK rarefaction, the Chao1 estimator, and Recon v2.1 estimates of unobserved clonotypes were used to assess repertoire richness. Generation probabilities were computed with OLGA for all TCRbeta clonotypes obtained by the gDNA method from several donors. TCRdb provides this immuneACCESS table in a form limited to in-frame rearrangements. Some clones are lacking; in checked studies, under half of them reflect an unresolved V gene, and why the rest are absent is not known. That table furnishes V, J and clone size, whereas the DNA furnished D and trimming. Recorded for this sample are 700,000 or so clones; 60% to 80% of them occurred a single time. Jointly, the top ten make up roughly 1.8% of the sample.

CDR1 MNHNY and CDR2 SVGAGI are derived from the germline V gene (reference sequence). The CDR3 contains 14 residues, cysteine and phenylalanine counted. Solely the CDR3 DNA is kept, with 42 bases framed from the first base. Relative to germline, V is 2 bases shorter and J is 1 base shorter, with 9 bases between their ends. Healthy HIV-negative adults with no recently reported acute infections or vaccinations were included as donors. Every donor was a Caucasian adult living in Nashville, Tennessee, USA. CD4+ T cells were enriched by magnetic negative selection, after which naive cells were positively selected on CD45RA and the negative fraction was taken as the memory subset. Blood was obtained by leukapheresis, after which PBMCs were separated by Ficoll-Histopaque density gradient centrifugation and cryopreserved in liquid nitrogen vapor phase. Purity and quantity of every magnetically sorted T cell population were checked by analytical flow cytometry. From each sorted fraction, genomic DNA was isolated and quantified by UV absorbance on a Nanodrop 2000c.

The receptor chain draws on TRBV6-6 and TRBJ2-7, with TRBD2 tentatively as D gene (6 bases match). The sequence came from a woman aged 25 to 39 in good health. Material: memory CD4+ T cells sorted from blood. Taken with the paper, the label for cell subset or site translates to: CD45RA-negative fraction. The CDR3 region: CASSYEAGSYEQYF. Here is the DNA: TGTGCCAGCAGTTACGAGGCGGGATCCTACGAGCAGTACTTC.